This T cell receptor beta chain emerged from a study of graft-versus-host responses after intestinal transplantation. Study-level information: Each recipient received anti-thymocyte globulin induction, then tacrolimus and steroids for about 3 years.

A note on this clone: Its antigen is not identified.

Study-wide findings and caveats: Patients who carried graft-donor T cell macrochimerism also had high graft-versus-host to host-versus-graft clonal ratios in their allografts. Among recipient marrow samples, GvH clones were found; some appeared first in ileum or blood.

Germline loops: CDR1 SGHTA, CDR2 FQGNSA. The V and J ends lost 1 base and 1 base respectively, with 7 bases between them. The CDR3 is 14 residues long. This table comes from immunoSEQ multiplex PCR, and its TCRdb copy is limited to in-frame clones, with some not included. The repertoire holds roughly 120,000 clones, about nine tenths seen once, with approximately 0.18% in the top ten. The source material was unstimulated CD4+ T cells sorted from spleen or lymph node cells, sampled before intestinal transplant. V gene TRBV7-2 combines with J gene TRBJ2-5, with D perhaps matching TRBD2 (6 bases). The sequence came from a human donor who received an intestinal transplant. The CDR3 loop is CASSLGRGQETQYF. Here the CDR3 DNA reads TGTGCCAGCAGCTTAGGGAGGGGCCAAGAGACCCAGTACTTC.